The text below deals with one T cell receptor (beta chain). The sample comes from a study of blood T cell repertoires in COVID-19. Study-level background: Acute and convalescent COVID-19 samples came from the United States, Italy and Spain. T cells, B-cell-depleted T cells, or PBMCs provided the cDNA or gDNA that served as material.

Per the authors' pipeline: Counts of nucleated cells, estimated from reference gene primer amplification, were obtained. Libraries were prepared by immunoSEQ multiplex PCR; TCRdb keeps only in-frame clonotypes and omits some of them. V, J and clone size derive from that table, while D and trimming were established from the DNA sequence. The table shows 70,000 to 95,000 clones, with roughly 88% occurring only once. CDR1 LNHDA and CDR2 SQIVND come from the germline V gene (reference sequence). The CDR3 runs to 15 residues. V was pared by 1 base and J by 0 bases, with 9 bases between. The genes are TRBV19 and TRBJ1-1, with a weak D call TRBD1 (5 bases). The material sequenced was peripheral blood. The sequence was obtained from a man in his fifties with active COVID-19. The CDR3 is CASSIGGYMNTEAFF. For the CDR3, the DNA is TGTGCCAGTAGTATAGGGGGCTACATGAACACTGAAGCTTTCTTT.